This paragraph covers one TCR gamma chain sequence. It lacks a known antigen. TCRdb assigns this DNA the protein of a much larger clone, which departs from its translation at residue 6; this likely reflects a read error, and the protein shown comes from translating the DNA. This entry is derived from a study of fetal and pediatric gammadelta thymocytes (dated by TCRdb to between 2020 and 2023). Some background on the complete study: Previously published data and newly generated, unpublished data were combined in the bulk gammadelta thymocyte repertoires, which were used to strengthen a single-cell study of gammadelta thymocyte development. In total, the bulk gammadelta thymocyte repertoire set covered around ten subjects, made up of 7 pediatric thymus donors and 3 fetal thymus donors. Previously published data (refs 27,28) and unpublished data were combined in the bulk gammadelta thymocyte repertoires. To increase subject numbers and strengthen the CDR3 publicity analysis, bulk TCR repertoire data were added. Overall results and qualifications from the work: Compared with post-natal repertoires, fetal gammadelta thymocyte repertoires were previously reported to be enriched for TRDV2, TRGV8 and TRGV9 usage, low N additions and public CDR3s.

The sample was run on an Illumina MiSeq. In the source study's methods: For publicity analysis, the Vgamma9Vdelta2 and nonVgamma9Vdelta2 bulk CDR3 files of each subject were merged into one combined repertoire per subject. CDR3 publicity was given a score from 0 to 19 by checking each amino acid sequence across 9 single-cell datasets and about ten bulk repertoires with base R and dplyr. TCRdb reran clone calling on the public reads with CATT; rows sharing one DNA sequence were then combined. The V and J calls were not made by the authors but by TCRdb's processing. The sample contains about 160 gamma-chain clones, around 5.8% of them found a single time. The top ten hold roughly half of the sample. The cysteine opens and the phenylalanine closes a CDR3 of 14 amino acids. Only the CDR3 DNA is retained, 42 bases long and in frame from the first base. CDR1 VENAVY and CDR2 YDSYNSRV were looked up in the germline V gene. Trimming takes 4 bases off V and 3 bases off J; junction bases not matched to a gene: 9.

Thymocytes were stained with Zombie NIR viability dye and antibodies against CD3 (UCHT1), TCRgammadelta (11F2), TCRVgamma9 (IMMU360) and TCRVdelta2 (IMMU389). Bulk TRD and TRG CDR3 repertoires were generated separately from sorted Vgamma9Vdelta2 and nonVgamma9Vdelta2 gammadelta thymocytes of human fetal and pediatric thymuses. Pediatric thymus tissue was obtained in Belgium from children undergoing cardiac surgery. The pediatric thymus donors included in the study ranged in age from about 1 to 12 years. Thymic cell suspensions were made from fetal and post-natal thymuses as previously described. CD3+ gammadeltaTCR+ Vgamma9+ Vdelta2+ cells were sorted as Vgamma9Vdelta2 thymocytes. Cells were sorted on a FACS Aria III cell sorter (BD Biosciences).

The sequence was obtained from a child who underwent cardiac surgery and was recorded as healthy. Sample: Vgamma9Vdelta2 gamma-delta T cells from the thymus. In the paper's terms, the cell subset or site label means: sorted CD3+gammadeltaTCR+Vgamma9+Vdelta2+ thymocytes. The sequence links TRGV8 to TRGJ1 or TRGJ2. The DNA is TGTGCCACCTGGGAATTCGCCACTTATTATAAGAAACTCTTT. It is translated as CATWEFATYYKKLF.